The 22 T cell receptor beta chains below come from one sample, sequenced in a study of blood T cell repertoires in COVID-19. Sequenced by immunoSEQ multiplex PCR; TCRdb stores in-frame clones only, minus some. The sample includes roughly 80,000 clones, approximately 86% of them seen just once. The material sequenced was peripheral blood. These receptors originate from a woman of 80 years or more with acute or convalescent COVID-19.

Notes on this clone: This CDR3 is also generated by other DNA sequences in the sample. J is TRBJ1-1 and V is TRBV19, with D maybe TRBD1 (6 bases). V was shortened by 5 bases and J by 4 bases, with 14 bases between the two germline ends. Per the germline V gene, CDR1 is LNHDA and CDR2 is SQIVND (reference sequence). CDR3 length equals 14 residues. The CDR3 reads CASSSQGFSTEAFF. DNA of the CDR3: TGTGCCAGTAGTTCGCAGGGGTTCAGCACTGAAGCTTTCTTT. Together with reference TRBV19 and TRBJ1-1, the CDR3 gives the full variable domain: DGGITQSPKYLFRKEGQNVTLSCEQNLNHDAMYWYRQDPGQGLRLIYYSQIVNDFQKGDIAEGYSVSREKKESFPLTVTSAQKNPTAFYLCASSSQGFSTEAFFGQGTRLTVV.

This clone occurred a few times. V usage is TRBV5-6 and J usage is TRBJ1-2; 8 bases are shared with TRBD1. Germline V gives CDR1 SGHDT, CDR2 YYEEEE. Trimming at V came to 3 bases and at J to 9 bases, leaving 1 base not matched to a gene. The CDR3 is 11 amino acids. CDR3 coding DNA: TGTGCCAGCAGCTGGGACAGGAGCTACACCTTC. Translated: CASSWDRSYTF.

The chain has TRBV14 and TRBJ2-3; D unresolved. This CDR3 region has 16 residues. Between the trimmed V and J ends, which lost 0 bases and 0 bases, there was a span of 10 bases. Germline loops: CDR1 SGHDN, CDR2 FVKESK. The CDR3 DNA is TGTGCCAGCAGCCAAGATATGCAGGCGAGCACAGATACGCAGTATTTT. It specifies CASSQDMQASTDTQYF. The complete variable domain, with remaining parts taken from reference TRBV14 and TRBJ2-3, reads EAGVTQFPSHSVIEKGQTVTLRCDPISGHDNLYWYRRVMGKEIKFLLHFVKESKQDESGMPNNRFLAERTGGTYSTLKVQPAELEDSGVYFCASSQDMQASTDTQYFGPGTRLTVL.

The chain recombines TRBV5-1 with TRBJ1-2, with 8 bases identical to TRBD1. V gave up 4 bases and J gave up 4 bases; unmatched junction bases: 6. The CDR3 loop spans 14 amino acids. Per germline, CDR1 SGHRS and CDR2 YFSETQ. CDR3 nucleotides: TGCGCCAGCAGCCTTGCTGACAGGGGCTATGGCTACACCTTC. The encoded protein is CASSLADRGYGYTF.

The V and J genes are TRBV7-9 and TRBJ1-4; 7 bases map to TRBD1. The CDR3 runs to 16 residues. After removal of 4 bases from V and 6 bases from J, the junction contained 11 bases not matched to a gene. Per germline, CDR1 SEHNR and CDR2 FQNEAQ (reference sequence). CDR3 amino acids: CASSSSFQGVDEKLFF. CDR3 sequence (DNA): TGTGCCAGCAGCTCTAGTTTCCAGGGGGTTGATGAAAAACTGTTTTTT.

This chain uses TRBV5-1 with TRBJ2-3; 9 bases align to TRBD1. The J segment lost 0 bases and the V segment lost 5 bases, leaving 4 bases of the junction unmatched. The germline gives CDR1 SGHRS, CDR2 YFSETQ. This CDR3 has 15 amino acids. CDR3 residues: CASRAGTGSTDTQYF. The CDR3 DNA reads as TGCGCCAGCAGGGCCGGGACAGGGAGCACAGATACGCAGTATTTT. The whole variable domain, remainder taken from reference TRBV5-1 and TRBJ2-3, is KAGVTQTPRYLIKTRGQQVTLSCSPISGHRSVSWYQQTPGQGLQFLFEYFSETQRNKGNFPGRFSGRQFSNSRSEMNVSTLELGDSALYLCASRAGTGSTDTQYFGPGTRLTVL.

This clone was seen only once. CDR3 region: CASSSEGLAGYNEQFF. The CDR3 bases are TGTGCCAGCAGCTCCGAGGGACTAGCAGGCTACAATGAGCAGTTCTTC. The chain links TRBV7-2 to TRBJ2-1, with TRBD2 matching over 9 bases. The CDR3 runs to 16 residues. After removal of 4 bases from V and 3 bases from J, the junction contained 7 bases not matched to a gene. Germline values: CDR1 SGHTA, CDR2 FQGNSA.

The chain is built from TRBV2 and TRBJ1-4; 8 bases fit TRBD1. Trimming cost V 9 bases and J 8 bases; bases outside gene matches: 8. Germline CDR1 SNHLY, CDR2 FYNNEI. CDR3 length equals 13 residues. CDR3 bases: TGTGCCAGTAAGGACAGGGTTAGCGAAAAACTGTTTTTT. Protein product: CASKDRVSEKLFF.

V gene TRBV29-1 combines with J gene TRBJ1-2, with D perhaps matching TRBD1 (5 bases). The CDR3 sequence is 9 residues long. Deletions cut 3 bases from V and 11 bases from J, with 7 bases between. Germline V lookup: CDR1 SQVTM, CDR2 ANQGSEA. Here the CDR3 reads CSVEGPYTF. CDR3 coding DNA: TGCAGCGTTGAGGGGCCTTACACCTTC.

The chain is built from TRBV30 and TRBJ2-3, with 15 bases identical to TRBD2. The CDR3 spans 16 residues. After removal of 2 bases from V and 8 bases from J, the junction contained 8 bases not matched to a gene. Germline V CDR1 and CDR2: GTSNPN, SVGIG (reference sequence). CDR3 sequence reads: CAWSPGTSGRTLTQYF. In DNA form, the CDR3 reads TGTGCCTGGAGTCCCGGGACTAGCGGGAGGACCCTTACGCAGTATTTT. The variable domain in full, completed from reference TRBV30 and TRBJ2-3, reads SQTIHQWPATLVQPVGSPLSLECTVEGTSNPNLYWYRQAAGRGLQLLFYSVGIGQISSEVPQNLSASRPQDRQFILSSKKLLLSDSGFYLCAWSPGTSGRTLTQYFGPGTRLTVL.

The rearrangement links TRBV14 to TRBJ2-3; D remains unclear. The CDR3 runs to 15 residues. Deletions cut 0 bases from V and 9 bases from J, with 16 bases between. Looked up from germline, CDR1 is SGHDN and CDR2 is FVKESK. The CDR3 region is CASSQDPSPSRTQYF. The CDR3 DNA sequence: TGTGCCAGCAGCCAAGATCCCTCCCCGTCCAGGACGCAGTATTTT.

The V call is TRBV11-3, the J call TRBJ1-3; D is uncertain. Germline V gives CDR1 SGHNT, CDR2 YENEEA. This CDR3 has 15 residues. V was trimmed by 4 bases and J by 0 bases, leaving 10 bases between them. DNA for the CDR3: TGTGCCAGCAGCTCCAATTCCAACTCTGGAAACACCATATATTTT. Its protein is CASSSNSNSGNTIYF.

This CDR3 is CAISEYRETEAFF. The CDR3 DNA sequence: TGTGCCATCAGTGAGTACAGGGAGACTGAAGCTTTCTTT. The V gene is TRBV10-3, the J gene TRBJ1-1; TRBD1 is a possible D gene (6 bases). V lost 1 base and J lost 5, with 8 bases in between. Looked up from germline, CDR1 is ENHRY and CDR2 is SYGVKD. The CDR3 extends over 13 amino acids.

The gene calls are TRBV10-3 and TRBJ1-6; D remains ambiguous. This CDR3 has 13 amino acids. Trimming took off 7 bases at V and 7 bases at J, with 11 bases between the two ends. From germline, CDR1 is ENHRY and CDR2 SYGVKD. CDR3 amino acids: CAITQDLNSPLHF. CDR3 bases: TGTGCCATCACCCAGGACTTAAATTCACCCCTCCACTTT.

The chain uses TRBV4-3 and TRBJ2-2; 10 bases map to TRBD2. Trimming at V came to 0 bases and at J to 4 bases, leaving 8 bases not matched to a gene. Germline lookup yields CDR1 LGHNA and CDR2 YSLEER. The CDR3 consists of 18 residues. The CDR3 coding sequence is TGCGCCAGCAGCCAAGATTGGGGGACTAGCGTGATCACCGGGGAGCTGTTTTTT. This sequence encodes CASSQDWGTSVITGELFF.

Written as DNA, the CDR3 is TGTGCCAGCAGCCGGGACAGGGGGACTAGCTACGAGCAGTACTTC. Amino acid sequence: CASSRDRGTSYEQYF. V and J are TRBV2 and TRBJ2-7, with TRBD1 matching over 11 bases. The trim removed 6 bases at V and 3 bases at J, leaving 7 bases unmatched. CDR3 length: 15 amino acids. Germline CDR1 reads SNHLY; CDR2 reads FYNNEI.

CDR3 loop: CSASLSGGTDTQYF. DNA for the CDR3: TGCAGTGCTAGTCTCAGCGGGGGTACAGATACGCAGTATTTT. The chain links TRBV20-1 to TRBJ2-3, with 8 bases fitting TRBD2. The CDR3 covers 14 residues. Germline V lookup: CDR1 DFQATT, CDR2 SNEGSKA (reference sequence). V shed 3 bases, J shed 3 bases, and the junction held 5 bases outside the gene matches.

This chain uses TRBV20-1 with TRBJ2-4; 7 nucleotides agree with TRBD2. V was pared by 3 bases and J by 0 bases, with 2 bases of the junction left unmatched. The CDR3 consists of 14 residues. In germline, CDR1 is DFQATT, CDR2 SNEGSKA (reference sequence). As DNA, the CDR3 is TGCAGTGCTAGTGGGGGGGGAGCCAAAAACATTCAGTACTTC. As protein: CSASGGGAKNIQYF.

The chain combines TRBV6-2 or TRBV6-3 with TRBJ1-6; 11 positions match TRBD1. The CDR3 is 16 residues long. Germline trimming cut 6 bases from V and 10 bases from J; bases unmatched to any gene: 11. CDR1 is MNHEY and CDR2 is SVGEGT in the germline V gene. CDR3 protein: CASSNRDRGTGSPLHF. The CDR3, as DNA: TGTGCCAGCAGCAACCGGGACAGGGGGACGGGGTCACCCCTCCACTTT.

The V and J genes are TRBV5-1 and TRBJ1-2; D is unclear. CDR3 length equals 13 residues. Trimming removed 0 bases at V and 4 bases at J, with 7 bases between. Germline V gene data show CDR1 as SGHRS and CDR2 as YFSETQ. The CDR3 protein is CASSLESGYGYTF. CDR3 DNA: TGCGCCAGCAGCTTGGAGTCCGGCTATGGCTACACCTTC.

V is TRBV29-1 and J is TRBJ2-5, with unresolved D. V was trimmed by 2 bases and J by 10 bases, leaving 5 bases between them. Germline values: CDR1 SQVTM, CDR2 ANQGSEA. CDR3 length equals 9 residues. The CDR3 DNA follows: TGCAGCGTTGAAAGAGGCCAGTACTTC. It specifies CSVERGQYF.

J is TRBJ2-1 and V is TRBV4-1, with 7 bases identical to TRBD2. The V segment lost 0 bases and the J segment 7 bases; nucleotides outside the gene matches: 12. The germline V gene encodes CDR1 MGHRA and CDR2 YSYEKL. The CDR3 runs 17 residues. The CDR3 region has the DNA TGCGCCAGCAGCCAAGACAGCGGCGGGACTATTAGGAATGAGCAGTTCTTC. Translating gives CASSQDSGGTIRNEQFF.